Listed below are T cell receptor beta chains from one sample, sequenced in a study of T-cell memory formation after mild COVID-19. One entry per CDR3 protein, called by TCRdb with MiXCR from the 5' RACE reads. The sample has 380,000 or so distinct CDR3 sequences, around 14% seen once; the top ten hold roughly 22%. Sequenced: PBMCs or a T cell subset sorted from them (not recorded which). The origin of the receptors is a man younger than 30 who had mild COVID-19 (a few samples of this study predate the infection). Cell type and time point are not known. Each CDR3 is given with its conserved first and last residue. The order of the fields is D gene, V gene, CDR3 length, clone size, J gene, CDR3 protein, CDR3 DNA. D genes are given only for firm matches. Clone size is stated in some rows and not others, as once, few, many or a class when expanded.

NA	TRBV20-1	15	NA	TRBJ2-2	CSARDKERGTGELFF	TGCAGTGCTAGAGATAAAGAACGGGGGACCGGGGAGCTGTTTTTT
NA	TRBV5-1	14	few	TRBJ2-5	CASSSPVRGETQYF	TGCGCCAGCAGCTCTCCAGTCAGGGGAGAGACCCAGTACTTC
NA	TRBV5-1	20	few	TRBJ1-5	CASSSTPGRIIRGSNQPQHF	TGCGCCAGCAGCTCCACACCGGGACGGATAATAAGGGGGAGCAATCAGCCCCAGCATTTT
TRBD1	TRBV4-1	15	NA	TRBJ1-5	CASSQGQGAAQPQHF	TGCGCCAGCAGCCAAGGACAGGGGGCGGCACAGCCCCAGCATTTT
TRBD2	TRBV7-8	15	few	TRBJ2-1	CASRKERGSYNEQFF	TGTGCCAGCAGGAAGGAGCGGGGGTCCTACAATGAGCAGTTCTTC
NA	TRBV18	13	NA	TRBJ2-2	CASSQGVRGELFF	TGTGCCAGCTCACAGGGGGTTCGCGGGGAGCTGTTTTTT
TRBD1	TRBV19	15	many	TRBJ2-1	CASIPPGQGDNEQFF	TGTGCCAGTATTCCTCCGGGACAGGGAGATAATGAGCAGTTCTTC
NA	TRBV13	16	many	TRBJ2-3	CASSPLRETTTDTQYF	TGTGCCAGCAGCCCCCTCCGGGAAACCACCACAGATACGCAGTATTTT
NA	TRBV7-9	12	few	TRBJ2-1	CASSLIANEQFF	TGTGCCAGCAGCCTAATAGCCAATGAGCAGTTCTTC
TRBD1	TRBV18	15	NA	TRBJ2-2	CASSSLTGHTGELFF	TGTGCCAGCTCATCACTGACAGGGCACACCGGGGAGCTGTTTTTT
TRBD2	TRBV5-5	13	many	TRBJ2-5	CASSAGVRETQYF	TGTGCCAGCAGCGCGGGAGTCAGGGAGACCCAGTACTTC
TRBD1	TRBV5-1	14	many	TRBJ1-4	CASSSGTGVEKLFF	TGCGCCAGCAGCTCCGGGACAGGGGTGGAAAAACTGTTTTTT
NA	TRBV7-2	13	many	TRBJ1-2	CASSFLGARGYTF	TGTGCCAGCAGCTTCTTAGGGGCGCGGGGCTACACCTTC
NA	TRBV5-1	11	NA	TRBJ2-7	CASSLMYEQYF	TGCGCCAGCAGCTTGATGTACGAGCAGTACTTC
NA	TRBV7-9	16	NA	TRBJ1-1	CASSLLLLNPRTEAFF	TGTGCCAGCAGCTTATTGTTATTGAATCCCAGGACTGAAGCTTTCTTT
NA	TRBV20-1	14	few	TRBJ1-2	CSARDRRGDDGYTF	TGCAGTGCTAGAGATCGACGGGGGGACGATGGCTACACCTTC
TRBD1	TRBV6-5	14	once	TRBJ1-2	CASSTQGFGYGYTF	TGTGCCAGCAGTACACAGGGGTTCGGCTATGGCTACACCTTC
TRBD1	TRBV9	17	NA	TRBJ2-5	CASSKNSGQGAFETQYF	TGTGCCAGCAGTAAAAACTCTGGACAGGGGGCCTTTGAGACCCAGTACTTC
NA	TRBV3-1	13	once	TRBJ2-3	CASRPPLGDTQYF	TGTGCCAGCAGGCCCCCCCTCGGAGATACGCAGTATTTT
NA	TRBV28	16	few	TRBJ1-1	CASSSPQGSRNTEAFF	TGTGCCAGCAGTTCCCCCCAGGGATCTCGGAACACTGAAGCTTTCTTT
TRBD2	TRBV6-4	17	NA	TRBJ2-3	CASPMVAGNCREDTQYF	TGTGCCAGCCCAATGGTAGCGGGGAACTGCAGGGAAGATACGCAGTATTTT
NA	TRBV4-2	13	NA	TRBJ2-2	CASSRSEAGELFF	TGTGCCAGCAGCCGTTCTGAGGCCGGGGAGCTGTTTTTT
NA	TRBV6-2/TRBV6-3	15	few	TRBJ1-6	CASSYQRGADSPLHF	TGTGCCAGCAGTTACCAAAGGGGCGCGGATTCACCCCTCCACTTT
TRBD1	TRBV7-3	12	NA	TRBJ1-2	CASTVQGGGYTF	TGTGCCAGCACCGTCCAGGGGGGTGGCTACACCTTC
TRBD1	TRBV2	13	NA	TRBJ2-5	CASSGQGEETQYF	TGTGCCAGCAGCGGACAGGGTGAAGAGACCCAGTACTTC
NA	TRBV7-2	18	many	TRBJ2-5	CASSPGAFSGWYQETQYF	TGTGCCAGCAGCCCGGGGGCCTTTTCCGGTTGGTACCAAGAGACCCAGTACTTC
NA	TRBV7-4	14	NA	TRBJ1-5	CASSLIRICQPQHF	TGTGCCAGCAGCTTAATAAGGATATGTCAGCCCCAGCATTTT
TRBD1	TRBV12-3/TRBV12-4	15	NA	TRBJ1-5	CASSFSRQGYQPQHF	TGTGCCAGCAGTTTTAGTCGACAGGGCTATCAGCCCCAGCATTTT
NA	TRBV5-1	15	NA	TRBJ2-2	CASGAGTGDTGELFF	TGCGCCAGCGGGGCGGGAACCGGGGACACCGGGGAGCTGTTTTTT
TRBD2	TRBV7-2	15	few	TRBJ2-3	CASSTPSGGTDTQYF	TGTGCCAGCTCGACGCCTAGCGGGGGCACAGATACGCAGTATTTT
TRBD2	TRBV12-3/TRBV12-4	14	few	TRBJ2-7	CASRWTSATYEQYF	TGTGCCAGCAGGTGGACTAGCGCTACCTACGAGCAGTACTTC
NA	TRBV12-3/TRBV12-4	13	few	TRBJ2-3	CASSIRVTDTQYF	TGTGCCAGCAGCATCCGGGTAACAGATACGCAGTATTTT
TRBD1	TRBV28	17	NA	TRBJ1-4	CASSHKQGARANEKLFF	TGTGCCAGCAGCCATAAACAGGGGGCACGGGCTAATGAAAAACTGTTTTTT
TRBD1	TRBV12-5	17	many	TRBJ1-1	CASGLRVPGQGITEAFF	TGTGCTAGTGGTTTGAGGGTTCCGGGACAGGGGATCACTGAAGCTTTCTTT
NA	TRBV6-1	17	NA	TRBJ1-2	CASSLMIAAGAYRGYTF	TGTGCCAGCAGCCTGATGATAGCGGCAGGAGCCTATCGAGGCTACACCTTC
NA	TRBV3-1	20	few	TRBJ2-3	CASSQVRGFYSFTSTDTQYF	TGTGCCAGCAGCCAAGTTCGGGGATTCTACTCTTTTACTAGCACAGATACGCAGTATTTT
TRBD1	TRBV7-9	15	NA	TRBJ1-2	CASSWSGQGAYGYTF	TGTGCCAGCAGCTGGTCCGGACAGGGAGCCTATGGCTACACCTTC